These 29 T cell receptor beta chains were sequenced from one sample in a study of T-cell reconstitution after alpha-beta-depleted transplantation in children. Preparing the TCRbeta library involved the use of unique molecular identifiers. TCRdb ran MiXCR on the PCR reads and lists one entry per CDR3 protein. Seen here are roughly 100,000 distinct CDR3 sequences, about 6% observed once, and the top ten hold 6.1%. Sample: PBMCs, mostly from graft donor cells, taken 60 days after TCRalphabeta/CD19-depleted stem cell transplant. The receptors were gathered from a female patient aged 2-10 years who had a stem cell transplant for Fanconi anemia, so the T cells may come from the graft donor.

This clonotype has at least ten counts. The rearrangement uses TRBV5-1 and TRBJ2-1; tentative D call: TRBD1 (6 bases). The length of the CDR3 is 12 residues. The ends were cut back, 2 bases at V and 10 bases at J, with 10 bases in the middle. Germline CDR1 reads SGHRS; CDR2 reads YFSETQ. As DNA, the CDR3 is TGCGCCAGCAGCTTCACCGGGACAGAGCAGTTCTTC. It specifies CASSFTGTEQFF.

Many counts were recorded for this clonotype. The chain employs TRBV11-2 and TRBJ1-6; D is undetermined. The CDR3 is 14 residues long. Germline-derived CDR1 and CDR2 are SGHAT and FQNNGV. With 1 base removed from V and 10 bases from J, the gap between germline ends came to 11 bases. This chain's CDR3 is CASSLAGSGSPLHF. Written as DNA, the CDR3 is TGTGCCAGCAGCTTAGCGGGATCTGGGTCACCCCTCCACTTT. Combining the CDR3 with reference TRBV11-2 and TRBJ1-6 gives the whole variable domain EAGVAQSPRYKIIEKRQSVAFWCNPISGHATLYWYQQILGQGPKLLIQFQNNGVVDDSQLPKDRFSAERLKGVDSTLKIQPAKLEDSAVYLCASSLAGSGSPLHFGNGTRLTVT.

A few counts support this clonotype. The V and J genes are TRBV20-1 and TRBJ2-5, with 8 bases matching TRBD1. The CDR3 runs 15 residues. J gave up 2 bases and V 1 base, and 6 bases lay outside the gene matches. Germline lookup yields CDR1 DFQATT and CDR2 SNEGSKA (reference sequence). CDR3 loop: CSARGWTGRQETQYF. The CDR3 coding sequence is TGCAGTGCTAGAGGATGGACAGGGCGGCAAGAGACCCAGTACTTC.

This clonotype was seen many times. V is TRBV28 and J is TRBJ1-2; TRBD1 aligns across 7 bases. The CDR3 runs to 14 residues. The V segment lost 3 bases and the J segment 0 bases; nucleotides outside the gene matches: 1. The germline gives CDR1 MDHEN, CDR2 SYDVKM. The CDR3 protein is CASSFQGANYGYTF. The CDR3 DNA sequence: TGTGCCAGCAGTTTCCAGGGGGCTAACTATGGCTACACCTTC.

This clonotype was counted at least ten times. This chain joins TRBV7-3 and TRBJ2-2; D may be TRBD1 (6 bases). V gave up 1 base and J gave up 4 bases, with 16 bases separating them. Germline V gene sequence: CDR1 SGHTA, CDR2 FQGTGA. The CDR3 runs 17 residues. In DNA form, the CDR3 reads TGTGCCAGCAGCTTAATTGGAACAGGGCTCAGCACCGGGGAGCTGTTTTTT. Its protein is CASSLIGTGLSTGELFF.

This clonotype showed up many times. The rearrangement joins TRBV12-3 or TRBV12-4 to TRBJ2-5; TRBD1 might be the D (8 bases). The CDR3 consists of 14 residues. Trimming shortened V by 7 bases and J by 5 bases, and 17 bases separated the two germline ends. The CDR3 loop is CASTKQGEGETQYF. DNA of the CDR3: TGTGCCAGCACCAAACAGGGGGAGGGGGAGACCCAGTACTTC.

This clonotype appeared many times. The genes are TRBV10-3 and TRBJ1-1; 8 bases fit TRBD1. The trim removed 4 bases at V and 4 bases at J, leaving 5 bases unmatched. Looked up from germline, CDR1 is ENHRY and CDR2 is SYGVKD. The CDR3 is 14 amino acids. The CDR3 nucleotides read TGTGCCATCAGTGCAGGGGGCGGGAGCACTGAAGCTTTCTTT. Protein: CAISAGGGSTEAFF.

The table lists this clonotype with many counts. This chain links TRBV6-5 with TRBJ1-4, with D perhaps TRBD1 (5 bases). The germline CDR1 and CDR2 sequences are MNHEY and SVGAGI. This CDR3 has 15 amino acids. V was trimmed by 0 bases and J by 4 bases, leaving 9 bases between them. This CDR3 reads CASSYSGRINEKLFF. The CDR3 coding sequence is TGTGCCAGCAGTTACTCGGGACGGATTAATGAAAAACTGTTTTTT.

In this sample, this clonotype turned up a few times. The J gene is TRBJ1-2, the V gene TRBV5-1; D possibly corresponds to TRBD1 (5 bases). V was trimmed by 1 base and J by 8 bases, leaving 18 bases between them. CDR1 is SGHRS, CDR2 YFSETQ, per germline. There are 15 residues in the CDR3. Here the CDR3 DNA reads TGCGCCAGCAGCTTGATCCTCCAGGGAATAGGGGGCTACACCTTC. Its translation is CASSLILQGIGGYTF.

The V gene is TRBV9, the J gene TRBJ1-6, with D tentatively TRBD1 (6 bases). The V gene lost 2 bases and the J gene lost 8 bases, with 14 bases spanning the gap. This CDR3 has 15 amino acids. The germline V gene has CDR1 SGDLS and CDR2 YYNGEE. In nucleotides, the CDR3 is TGTGCCAGCAGCGTCCAACAGGGATTGGATTCACCCCTCCACTTT. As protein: CASSVQQGLDSPLHF. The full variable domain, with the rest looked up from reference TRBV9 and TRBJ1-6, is DSGVTQTPKHLITATGQRVTLRCSPRSGDLSVYWYQQSLDQGLQFLIQYYNGEERAKGNILERFSAQQFPDLHSELNLSSLELGDSALYFCASSVQQGLDSPLHFGNGTRLTVT.

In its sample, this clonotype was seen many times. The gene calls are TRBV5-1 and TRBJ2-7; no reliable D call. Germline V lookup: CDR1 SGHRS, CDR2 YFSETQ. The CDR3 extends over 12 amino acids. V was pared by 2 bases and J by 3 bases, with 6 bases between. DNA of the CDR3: TGCGCCAGCAGCTTATCCTTCTACGAGCAGTACTTC. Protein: CASSLSFYEQYF. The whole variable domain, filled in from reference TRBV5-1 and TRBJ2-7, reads KAGVTQTPRYLIKTRGQQVTLSCSPISGHRSVSWYQQTPGQGLQFLFEYFSETQRNKGNFPGRFSGRQFSNSRSEMNVSTLELGDSALYLCASSLSFYEQYFGPGTRLTVT.

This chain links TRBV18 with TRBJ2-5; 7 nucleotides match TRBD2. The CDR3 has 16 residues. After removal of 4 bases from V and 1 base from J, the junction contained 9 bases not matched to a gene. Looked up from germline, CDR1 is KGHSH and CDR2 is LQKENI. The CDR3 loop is CASSRQPGGFQETQYF. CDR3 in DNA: TGTGCCAGCTCACGTCAGCCGGGGGGTTTCCAAGAGACCCAGTACTTC. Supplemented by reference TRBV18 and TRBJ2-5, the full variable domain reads NAGVMQNPRHLVRRRGQEARLRCSPMKGHSHVYWYRQLPEEGLKFMVYLQKENIIDESGMPKERFSAEFPKEGPSILRIQQVVRGDSAAYFCASSRQPGGFQETQYFGPGTRLLVL.

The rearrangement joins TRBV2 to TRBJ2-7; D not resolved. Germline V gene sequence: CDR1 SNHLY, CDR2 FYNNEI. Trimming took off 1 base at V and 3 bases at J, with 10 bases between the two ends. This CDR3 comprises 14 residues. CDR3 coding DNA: TGTGCCAGCAGTGAAGGTAGACTTAACTACGAGCAGTACTTC. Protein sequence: CASSEGRLNYEQYF.

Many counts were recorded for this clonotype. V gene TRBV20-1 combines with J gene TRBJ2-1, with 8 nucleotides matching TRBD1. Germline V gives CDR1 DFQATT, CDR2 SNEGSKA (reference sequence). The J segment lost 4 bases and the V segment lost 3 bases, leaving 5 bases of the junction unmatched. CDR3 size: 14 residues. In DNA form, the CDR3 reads TGCAGTGCTAGCCGACAGGGGTTATACAATGAGCAGTTCTTC. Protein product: CSASRQGLYNEQFF.

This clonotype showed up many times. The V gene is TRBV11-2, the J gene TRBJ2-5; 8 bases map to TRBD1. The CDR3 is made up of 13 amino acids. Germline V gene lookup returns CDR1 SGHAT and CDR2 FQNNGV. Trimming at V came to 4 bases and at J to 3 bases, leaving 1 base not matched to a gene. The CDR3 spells CASSSTGEETQYF. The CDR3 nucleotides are TGTGCCAGCAGCTCGACAGGGGAAGAGACCCAGTACTTC.

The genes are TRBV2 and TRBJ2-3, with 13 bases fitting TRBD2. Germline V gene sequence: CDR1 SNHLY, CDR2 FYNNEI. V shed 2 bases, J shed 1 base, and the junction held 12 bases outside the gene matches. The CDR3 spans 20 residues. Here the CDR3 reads CASSEKKTSGRNSRTDTQYF. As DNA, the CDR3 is TGTGCCAGCAGTGAAAAGAAGACTAGCGGGAGGAACTCTCGCACAGATACGCAGTATTTT.

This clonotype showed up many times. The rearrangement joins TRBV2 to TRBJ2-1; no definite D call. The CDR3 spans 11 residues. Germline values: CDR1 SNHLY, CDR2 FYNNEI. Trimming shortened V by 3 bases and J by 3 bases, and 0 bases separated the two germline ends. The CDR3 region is CASSDYNEQFF. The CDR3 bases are TGTGCCAGCAGTGACTACAATGAGCAGTTCTTC.

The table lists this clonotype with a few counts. The CDR3 DNA reads as TGTGCCAGCAGTGAACAGACGCGCCAGTTTAATTCACCCCTCCACTTT. This encodes CASSEQTRQFNSPLHF. J is TRBJ1-6 and V is TRBV2; D call uncertain. V was clipped by 2 bases and J by 6 bases, with 14 bases between them. Germline V lookup: CDR1 SNHLY, CDR2 FYNNEI. This CDR3 comprises 16 residues.

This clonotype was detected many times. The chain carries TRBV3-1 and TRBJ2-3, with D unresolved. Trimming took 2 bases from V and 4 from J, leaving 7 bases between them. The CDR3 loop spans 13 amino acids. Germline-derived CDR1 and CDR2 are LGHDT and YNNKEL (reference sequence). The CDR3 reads CASSQSGADTQYF. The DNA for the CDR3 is TGTGCCAGCAGCCAAAGTGGCGCAGATACGCAGTATTTT.

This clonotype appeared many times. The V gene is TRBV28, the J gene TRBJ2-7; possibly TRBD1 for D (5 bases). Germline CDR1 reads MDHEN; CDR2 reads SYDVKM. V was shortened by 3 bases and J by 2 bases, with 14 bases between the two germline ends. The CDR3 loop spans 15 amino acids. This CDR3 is CASSFVSGNTYEQYF. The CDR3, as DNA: TGTGCCAGCAGTTTTGTATCAGGGAATACCTACGAGCAGTACTTC.

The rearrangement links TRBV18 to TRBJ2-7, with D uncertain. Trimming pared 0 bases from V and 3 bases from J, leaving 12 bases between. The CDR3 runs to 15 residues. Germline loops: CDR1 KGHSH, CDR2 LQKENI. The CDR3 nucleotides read TGTGCCAGCTCACCACCAGCCCAGCCAGGCTACGAGCAGTACTTC. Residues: CASSPPAQPGYEQYF.

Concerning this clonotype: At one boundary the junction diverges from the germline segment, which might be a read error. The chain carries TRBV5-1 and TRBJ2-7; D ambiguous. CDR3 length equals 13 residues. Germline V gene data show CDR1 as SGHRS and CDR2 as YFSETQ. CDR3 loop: CASSLEVSYERYF. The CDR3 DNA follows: TGCGCCAGCAGCTTGGAGGTTTCCTACGAGCGGTACTTC.

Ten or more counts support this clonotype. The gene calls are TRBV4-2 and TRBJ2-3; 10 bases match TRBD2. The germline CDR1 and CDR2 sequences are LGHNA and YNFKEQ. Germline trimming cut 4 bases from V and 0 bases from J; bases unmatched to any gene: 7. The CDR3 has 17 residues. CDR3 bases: TGTGCCAGCAGCCCCCCCGGGACTAGCGATAGCACAGATACGCAGTATTTT. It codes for CASSPPGTSDSTDTQYF.

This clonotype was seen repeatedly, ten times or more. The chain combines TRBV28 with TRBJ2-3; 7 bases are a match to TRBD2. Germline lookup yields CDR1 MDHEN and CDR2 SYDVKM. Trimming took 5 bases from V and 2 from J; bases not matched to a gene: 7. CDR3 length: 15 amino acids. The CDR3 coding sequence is TGTGCCAGCAGTCGGCGGGGGATTTCCACAGATACGCAGTATTTT. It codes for CASSRRGISTDTQYF.

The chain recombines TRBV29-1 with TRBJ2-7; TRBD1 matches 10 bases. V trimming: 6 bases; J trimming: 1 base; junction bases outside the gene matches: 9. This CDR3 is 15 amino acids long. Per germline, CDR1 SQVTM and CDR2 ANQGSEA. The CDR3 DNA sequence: TGCAGCGTCGGGGACAGGGGAACGGGGTCCTACGAGCAGTACTTC. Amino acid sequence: CSVGDRGTGSYEQYF.

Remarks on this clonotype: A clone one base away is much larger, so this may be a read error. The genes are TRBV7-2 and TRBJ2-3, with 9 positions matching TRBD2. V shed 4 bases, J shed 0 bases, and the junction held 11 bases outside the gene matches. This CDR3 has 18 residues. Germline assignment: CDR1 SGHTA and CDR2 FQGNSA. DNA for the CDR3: TGTGCCAGCAGCTCAGGCTGCTTTAGCGGGGGCAGCACAGATACGCAGTATTTT. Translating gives CASSSGCFSGGSTDTQYF.

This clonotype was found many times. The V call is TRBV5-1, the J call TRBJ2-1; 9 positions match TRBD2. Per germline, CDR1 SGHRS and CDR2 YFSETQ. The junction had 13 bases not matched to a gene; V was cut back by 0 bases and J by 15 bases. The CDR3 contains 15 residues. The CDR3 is CASSLELLAGSDRFF. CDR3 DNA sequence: TGCGCCAGCAGCTTGGAGTTGCTAGCGGGAAGCGATCGGTTCTTC. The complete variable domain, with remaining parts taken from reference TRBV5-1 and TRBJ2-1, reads KAGVTQTPRYLIKTRGQQVTLSCSPISGHRSVSWYQQTPGQGLQFLFEYFSETQRNKGNFPGRFSGRQFSNSRSEMNVSTLELGDSALYLCASSLELLAGSDRFFGPGTRLTVL.

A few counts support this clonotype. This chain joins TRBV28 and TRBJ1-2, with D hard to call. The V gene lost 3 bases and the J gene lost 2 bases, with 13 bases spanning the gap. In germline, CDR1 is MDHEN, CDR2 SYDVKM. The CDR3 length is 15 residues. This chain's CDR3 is CASSFGVDSNYGYTF. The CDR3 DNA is TGTGCCAGCAGTTTCGGTGTGGACTCCAACTATGGCTACACCTTC.

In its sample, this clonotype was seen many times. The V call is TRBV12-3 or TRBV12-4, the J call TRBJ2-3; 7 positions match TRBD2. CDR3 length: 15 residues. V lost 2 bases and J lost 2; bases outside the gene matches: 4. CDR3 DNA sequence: TGTGCCAGCAGTTTATTCGCGGGGGTCACAGATACGCAGTATTTT. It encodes CASSLFAGVTDTQYF.